One T cell receptor (beta chain) is described in this entry. Original handling: Nucleated cell number was recorded as an estimate derived from reference gene primer amplification. Repertoires were generated with immunoSEQ multiplex PCR, while TCRdb's copy carries only in-frame clones and drops some. That table furnishes V, J and clone size, whereas the DNA furnished D and trimming. Of approximately 210,000 clones in the sample, around 90% are singletons; the top ten hold less than 2%. This CDR3 is 16 amino acids long. V was pared by 7 bases and J by 0 bases, with 10 bases of the junction left unmatched. Germline loops: CDR1 SGHTS, CDR2 YDEGEE. These data come from a study of blood T cell repertoires in COVID-19. Study overall: Acute-phase and convalescent COVID-19 samples originated in the United States, Italy and Spain.

The sample taken for sequencing was peripheral blood. The chain couples TRBV5-8 to TRBJ1-5; the match to TRBD1 covers 7 bases. This receptor was taken from a man between 65 and 85 years old with acute or convalescent COVID-19. The CDR3 loop reads CASSLGTALSNQPQHF. CDR3 DNA sequence: TGTGCCAGCTCCCTGGGGACAGCGCTTAGCAATCAGCCCCAGCATTTT.